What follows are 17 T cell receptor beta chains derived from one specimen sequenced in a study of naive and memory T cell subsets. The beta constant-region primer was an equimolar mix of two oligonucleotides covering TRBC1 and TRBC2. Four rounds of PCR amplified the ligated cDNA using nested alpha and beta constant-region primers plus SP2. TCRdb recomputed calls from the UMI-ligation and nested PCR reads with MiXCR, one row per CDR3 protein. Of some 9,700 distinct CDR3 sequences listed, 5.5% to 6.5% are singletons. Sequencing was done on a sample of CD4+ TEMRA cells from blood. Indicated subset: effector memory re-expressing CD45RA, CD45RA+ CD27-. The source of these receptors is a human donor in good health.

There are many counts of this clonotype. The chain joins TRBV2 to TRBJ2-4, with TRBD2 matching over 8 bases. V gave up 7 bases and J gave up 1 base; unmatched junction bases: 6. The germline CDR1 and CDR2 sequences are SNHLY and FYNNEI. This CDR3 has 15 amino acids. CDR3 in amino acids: CASKLGGGAKNIQYF. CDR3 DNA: TGTGCCAGCAAGCTGGGCGGGGGGGCCAAAAACATTCAGTACTTC.

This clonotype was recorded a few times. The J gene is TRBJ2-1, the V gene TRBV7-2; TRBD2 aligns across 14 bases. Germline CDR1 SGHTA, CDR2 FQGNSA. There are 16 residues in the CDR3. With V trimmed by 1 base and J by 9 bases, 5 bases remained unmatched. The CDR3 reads CASSLGGLAGEAEQFF. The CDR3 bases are TGTGCCAGCAGCTTAGGGGGACTAGCGGGAGAGGCTGAGCAGTTCTTC. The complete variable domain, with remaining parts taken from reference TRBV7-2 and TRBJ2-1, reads GAGVSQSPSNKVTEKGKDVELRCDPISGHTALYWYRQSLGQGLEFLIYFQGNSAPDKSGLPSDRFSAERTGGSVSTLTIQRTQQEDSAVYLCASSLGGLAGEAEQFFGPGTRLTVL.

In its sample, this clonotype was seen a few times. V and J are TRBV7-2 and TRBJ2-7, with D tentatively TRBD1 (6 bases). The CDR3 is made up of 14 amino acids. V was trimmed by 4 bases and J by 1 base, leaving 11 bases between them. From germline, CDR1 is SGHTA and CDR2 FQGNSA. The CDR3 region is CASSSNRESYEQYF. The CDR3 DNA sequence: TGTGCCAGCAGCTCCAACAGGGAATCCTACGAGCAGTACTTC.

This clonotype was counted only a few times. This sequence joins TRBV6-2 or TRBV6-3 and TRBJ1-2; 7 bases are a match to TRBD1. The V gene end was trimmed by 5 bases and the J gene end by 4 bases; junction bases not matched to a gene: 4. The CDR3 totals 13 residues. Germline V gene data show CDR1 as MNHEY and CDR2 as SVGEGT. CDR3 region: CASSRRDSYGYTF. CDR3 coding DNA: TGTGCCAGCAGTCGCCGGGACAGCTATGGCTACACCTTC.

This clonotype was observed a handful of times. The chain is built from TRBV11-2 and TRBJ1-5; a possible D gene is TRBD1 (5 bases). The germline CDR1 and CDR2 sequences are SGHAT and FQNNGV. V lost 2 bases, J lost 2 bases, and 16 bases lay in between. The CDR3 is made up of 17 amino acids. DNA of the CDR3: TGTGCCAGCAGCTTAAGGCCCACTCAGACAGGCAATCAGCCCCAGCATTTT. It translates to CASSLRPTQTGNQPQHF.

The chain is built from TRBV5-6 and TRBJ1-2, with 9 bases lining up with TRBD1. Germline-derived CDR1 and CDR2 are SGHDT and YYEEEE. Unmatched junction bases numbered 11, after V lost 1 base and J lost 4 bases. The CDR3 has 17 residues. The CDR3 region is CASSLSPGTGRAYGYTF. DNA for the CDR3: TGTGCCAGCAGCTTGTCCCCCGGGACAGGGCGTGCCTATGGCTACACCTTC.

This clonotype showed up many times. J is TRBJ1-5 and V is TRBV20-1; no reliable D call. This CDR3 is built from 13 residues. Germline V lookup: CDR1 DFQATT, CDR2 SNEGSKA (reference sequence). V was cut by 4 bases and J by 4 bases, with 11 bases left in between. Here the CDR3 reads CSATTTGNQPQHF. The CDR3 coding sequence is TGCAGTGCTACTACGACGGGTAATCAGCCCCAGCATTTT.

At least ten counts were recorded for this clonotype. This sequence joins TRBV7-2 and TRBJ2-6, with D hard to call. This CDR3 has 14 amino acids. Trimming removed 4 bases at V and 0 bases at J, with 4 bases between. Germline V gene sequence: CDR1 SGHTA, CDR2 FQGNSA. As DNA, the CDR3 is TGTGCCAGCAGCTCCTCCTCTGGGGCCAACGTCCTGACTTTC. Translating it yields CASSSSSGANVLTF.

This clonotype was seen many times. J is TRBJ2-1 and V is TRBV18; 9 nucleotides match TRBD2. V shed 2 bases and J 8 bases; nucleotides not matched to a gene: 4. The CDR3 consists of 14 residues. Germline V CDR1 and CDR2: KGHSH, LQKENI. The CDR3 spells CASSPSSGTHEQFF. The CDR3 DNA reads TGTGCCAGCTCACCATCTAGCGGGACCCATGAGCAGTTCTTC.

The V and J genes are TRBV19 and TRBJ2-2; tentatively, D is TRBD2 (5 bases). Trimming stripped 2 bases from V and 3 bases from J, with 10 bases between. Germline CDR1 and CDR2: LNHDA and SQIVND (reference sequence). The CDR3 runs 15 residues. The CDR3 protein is CASSIRGRDTGELFF. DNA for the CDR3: TGTGCCAGTAGTATAAGAGGGCGGGACACCGGGGAGCTGTTTTTT.

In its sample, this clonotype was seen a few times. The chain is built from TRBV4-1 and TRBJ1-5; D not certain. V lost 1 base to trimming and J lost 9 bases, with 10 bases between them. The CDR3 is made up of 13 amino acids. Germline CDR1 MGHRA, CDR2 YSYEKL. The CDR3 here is CASSQAMVWPQHF. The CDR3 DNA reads TGCGCCAGCAGCCAAGCCATGGTGTGGCCCCAGCATTTT.

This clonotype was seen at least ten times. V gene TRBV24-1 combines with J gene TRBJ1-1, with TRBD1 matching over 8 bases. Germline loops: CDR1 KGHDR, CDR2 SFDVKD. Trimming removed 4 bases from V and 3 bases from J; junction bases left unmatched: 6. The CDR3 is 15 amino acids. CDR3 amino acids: CATSEGGQGDTEAFF. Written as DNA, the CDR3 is TGTGCCACCAGTGAGGGAGGACAGGGAGACACTGAAGCTTTCTTT.

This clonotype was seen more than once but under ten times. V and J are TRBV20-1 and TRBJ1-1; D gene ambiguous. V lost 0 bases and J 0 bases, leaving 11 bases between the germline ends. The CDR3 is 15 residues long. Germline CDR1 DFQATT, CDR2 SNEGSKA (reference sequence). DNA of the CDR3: TGCAGTGCTAGAGATGGGCGGACCTTGAACACTGAAGCTTTCTTT. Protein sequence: CSARDGRTLNTEAFF.

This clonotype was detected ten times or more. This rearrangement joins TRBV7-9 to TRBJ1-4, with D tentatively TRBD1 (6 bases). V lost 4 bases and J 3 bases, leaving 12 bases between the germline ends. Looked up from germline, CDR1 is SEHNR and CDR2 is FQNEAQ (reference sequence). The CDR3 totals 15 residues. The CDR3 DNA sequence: TGTGCCAGCAGCTCCGGACAGACATCTAATGAAAAACTGTTTTTT. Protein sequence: CASSSGQTSNEKLFF.

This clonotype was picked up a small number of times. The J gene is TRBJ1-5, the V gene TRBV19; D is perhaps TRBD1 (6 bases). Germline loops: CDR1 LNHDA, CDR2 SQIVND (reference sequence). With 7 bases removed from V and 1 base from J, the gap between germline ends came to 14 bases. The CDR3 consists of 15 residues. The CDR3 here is CASIAGTQSNQPQHF. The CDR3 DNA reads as TGTGCCAGTATCGCCGGGACACAAAGCAATCAGCCCCAGCATTTT.

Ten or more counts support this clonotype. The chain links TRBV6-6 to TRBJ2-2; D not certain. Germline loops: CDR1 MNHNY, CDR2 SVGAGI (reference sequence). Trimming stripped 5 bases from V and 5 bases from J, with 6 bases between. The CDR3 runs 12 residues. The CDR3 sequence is CASSPSTGELFF. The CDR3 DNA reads TGTGCCAGCAGTCCGAGTACCGGGGAGCTGTTTTTT.

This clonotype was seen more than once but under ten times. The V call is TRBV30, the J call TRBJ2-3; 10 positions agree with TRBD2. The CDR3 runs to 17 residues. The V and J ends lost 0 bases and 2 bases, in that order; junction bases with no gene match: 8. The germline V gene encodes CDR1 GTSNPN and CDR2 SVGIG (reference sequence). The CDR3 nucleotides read TGTGCCTGGAGTGTAAATCTACTAGCGGGGAACACAGATACGCAGTATTTT. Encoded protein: CAWSVNLLAGNTDTQYF. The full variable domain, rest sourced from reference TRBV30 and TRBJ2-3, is SQTIHQWPATLVQPVGSPLSLECTVEGTSNPNLYWYRQAAGRGLQLLFYSVGIGQISSEVPQNLSASRPQDRQFILSSKKLLLSDSGFYLCAWSVNLLAGNTDTQYFGPGTRLTVL.